This entry is about one T cell receptor beta chain. Antigen unknown. This sample was taken from a study of OX40 agonist ivuxolimab in advanced cancers. About the research overall: Treatment of patients was with ivuxolimab, an agonistic anti-OX40 (CD134) antibody. Administration of intravenous ivuxolimab to patients occurred every 2 weeks at 0.01 to 10 mg/kg.

The CDR3 loop spans 15 amino acids. V shed 4 bases and J shed 3 bases, with 15 bases lying between them. Germline values: CDR1 SGHDN, CDR2 FVKESK. The assay was immunoSEQ multiplex PCR, and TCRdb's table has in-frame clones only and misses some. The sample contains 77,000 or so clones, approximately 85% of which appear only once. Study results and limitations: Both blood CD4+ and CD8+ T cells showed clonal growth by week 6 at 0.1 to 3.0 mg/kg.

The TCR originated in an adult with an advanced solid tumor such as melanoma, head and neck, liver or kidney cancer. The chain recombines TRBV14 with TRBJ1-2; a possible D gene is TRBD1 (5 bases). The specimen comprised CD4+ or CD8+ T cells sorted from blood, sampled in a trial of the OX40 agonist ivuxolimab. Here the CDR3 reads CASSPMGGFDYGYTF. DNA of the CDR3: TGTGCCAGCAGCCCGATGGGGGGATTTGACTATGGCTACACCTTC. The variable domain in full, with the rest retrieved from reference TRBV14 and TRBJ1-2, is EAGVTQFPSHSVIEKGQTVTLRCDPISGHDNLYWYRRVMGKEIKFLLHFVKESKQDESGMPNNRFLAERTGGTYSTLKVQPAELEDSGVYFCASSPMGGFDYGYTFGSGTRLTVV.